The clone carrying this T cell receptor beta chain was seen only a few times. What it recognizes is unknown. The entry originates in a study of beta chain features in type 1 diabetes. Points from the study as a whole: Type 1 diabetes patients had moderately but significantly shorter TCRB CDR3s in all four CD4+ subsets. cDNA sequencing could over-represent cells with high TCR expression. Researchers reported that naive, central memory and Treg TCRB repertoires appeared more similar in patients than in healthy donors. A potential influence of HLA type upon TCRB rearrangement remained unresolved herein.

This CDR3 region has 14 residues. Germline V gene sequence: CDR1 MGHDK, CDR2 SYGVNS. V was clipped by 7 bases and J by 6 bases; unmatched bases: 6. The isolated RNA, all of it, was reverse transcribed, so expressed TCRB transcripts were what got sequenced. Assay used: immunoSEQ multiplex PCR; TCRdb lists only in-frame clones, some missing. The table records under 850,000 clones, 13% of them present only once. The specimen was naive CD4+ T cells from blood. This receptor was obtained from a young man with type 1 diabetes. V is TRBV25-1 and J is TRBJ2-1, with 10 nucleotides matching TRBD2. CDR3 amino acids: CASTGTSAVNEQFF. DNA for the CDR3: TGTGCCAGCACCGGGACTAGCGCTGTCAATGAGCAGTTCTTC.